These 13 T cell receptor beta chains were all obtained from the same sample, sequenced in a study of T cells in Graves' hyperthyroidism and ophthalmopathy. Amplified regions were TCR beta CDR3 sequences from RNA transcripts. TCR CDR3 underwent first-round RT-PCR with the HTBI primer set. TCRdb processed the multiplex PCR reads anew with MiXCR; each CDR3 protein has one entry. The sample lists fewer than 30,000 distinct CDR3 sequences; around 47% were seen once. Sequences were obtained from blood. These receptors were obtained from a woman in her forties with Graves' hyperthyroidism that later progressed to Graves' ophthalmopathy.

CDR3 in amino acids: CASSRTGGNQETQYF. The CDR3 bases are TGTGCCAGCAGCAGGACAGGGGGGAACCAAGAGACCCAGTACTTC. The genes are TRBV5-4 and TRBJ2-5; TRBD1 matches 10 bases. The J segment lost 0 bases and the V segment lost 4 bases, leaving 3 bases of the junction unmatched. The germline V gene has CDR1 SGHNT and CDR2 YYREEE (reference sequence). CDR3 length equals 15 residues.

This clonotype was picked up many times. The V gene is TRBV6-1, the J gene TRBJ1-1; possibly TRBD1 for D (5 bases). The germline CDR1 and CDR2 sequences are MNHNS and SASEGT. CDR3 size: 15 residues. V was trimmed by 6 bases and J by 4 bases, leaving 18 bases between them. The CDR3 DNA reads TGTGCCAGCAGGGGAGACCCCGTCGGGGGCACTGAAGCTTTCTTT. Translated: CASRGDPVGGTEAFF.

This clonotype counts as medium-sized. The gene calls are TRBV5-6 and TRBJ1-5, with 7 nucleotides matching TRBD1. Unmatched junction bases numbered 1, after V lost 2 bases and J lost 5 bases. The CDR3 is made up of 13 amino acids. Germline CDR1 is SGHDT and CDR2 is YYEEEE. The DNA of the CDR3 is TGTGCCAGCAGCTTTGGGACAGATCAGCCCCAGCATTTT. Translation gives CASSFGTDQPQHF.

This clonotype appeared many times. A much larger clone differs by one base, so this may be a read error. This chain's CDR3 is CASSGGRDEKLFF. In DNA, the CDR3 is TGTGCCAGTAGCGGGGGGCGTGATGAAAAACTGTTTTTT. The gene calls are TRBV19 and TRBJ1-4, with a tentative D call TRBD1 (6 bases). The CDR3 sequence is 13 residues long. The germline V gene has CDR1 LNHDA and CDR2 SQIVND (reference sequence). V lost 6 bases to trimming and J lost 6 bases, with 11 bases between them.

This clonotype was recorded many times. The V call is TRBV6-4, the J call TRBJ2-2; 7 nucleotides match TRBD2. V was pared by 6 bases and J by 6 bases, with 10 bases of the junction left unmatched. CDR3 length: 15 residues. Germline lookup yields CDR1 MRHNA and CDR2 SNTAGT. The CDR3 bases are TGTGCCAGCAGCCCAGGACTAGTCGGGGCCGGGGAGCTGTTTTTT. Protein: CASSPGLVGAGELFF.

The chain joins TRBV5-1 to TRBJ1-4, with 11 nucleotides matching TRBD1. This CDR3 region has 16 residues. Germline V lookup: CDR1 SGHRS, CDR2 YFSETQ. V dropped 5 bases and J dropped 0; count of bases not matched to a gene: 3. CDR3 protein: CASRGQGGPTNEKLFF. For the CDR3, the DNA is TGCGCCAGCAGGGGACAGGGGGGTCCAACTAATGAAAAACTGTTTTTT.

As regards this clonotype: A read error is likely, as this CDR3 ends without the conserved phenylalanine or tryptophan. The chain carries TRBV7-3 and TRBJ2-5; TRBD1 or TRBD2 may be the D gene (5 bases each). The V end was cut by 0 bases, the J end by 7 bases, with 12 bases between. CDR1 and CDR2 (germline): SGHTA, FQGTGA. This CDR3 has 14 amino acids. The CDR3 spells CASSLTGGGGTQYL. The DNA of the CDR3 is TGTGCCAGCAGCTTAACGGGCGGTGGGGGGACCCAGTACCTC.

This clonotype was recorded many times. The J gene is TRBJ2-5, the V gene TRBV7-9; D is perhaps TRBD2 (7 bases). V was trimmed by 7 bases and J by 5 bases, leaving 11 bases between them. The CDR3 covers 12 residues. The germline V gene encodes CDR1 SEHNR and CDR2 FQNEAQ (reference sequence). CDR3 sequence: CASNRGGETQYF. The CDR3 nucleotides read TGTGCCAGCAATAGGGGGGGGGAGACCCAGTACTTC.

This clonotype appeared many times. This chain links TRBV11-1 with TRBJ2-1, with D unresolved. V lost 1 base and J 0 bases, leaving 7 bases between the germline ends. Germline V gene sequence: CDR1 SGHAT, CDR2 FQDESV (reference sequence). The CDR3 totals 15 residues. The CDR3 DNA reads as TGTGCCAGCAGCTTAGGTAGAACCTCCTACAATGAGCAGTTCTTC. Protein product: CASSLGRTSYNEQFF.

The chain uses TRBV7-3 and TRBJ2-3; 11 nucleotides line up with TRBD2. The CDR3 sequence is 15 residues long. The J segment lost 5 bases and the V segment lost 5 bases, leaving 6 bases of the junction unmatched. Per the germline V gene, CDR1 is SGHTA and CDR2 is FQGTGA. CDR3 sequence reads: CASSPASGRRDTQYF. CDR3 nucleotide sequence: TGTGCCAGCAGCCCGGCTAGCGGGAGGAGAGATACGCAGTATTTT.

Points on this clonotype: A read error may produce the germline difference seen at one junction end. The chain uses TRBV6-1 and TRBJ2-7, with 7 nucleotides matching TRBD2. This CDR3 is 13 amino acids long. The germline V gene has CDR1 MNHNS and CDR2 SASEGT. CDR3 in amino acids: CASVGSGGDEQYF. In nucleotides, the CDR3 is TGCGCCAGCGTGGGTTCTGGGGGGGACGAGCAGTACTTC.

This clonotype was seen ten or more times. CDR3 region: CASSLSSGSSRDTQYF. CDR3 coding DNA: TGTGCCAGCAGCTTGTCTAGCGGGAGCTCCCGGGATACGCAGTATTTT. This chain uses TRBV5-4 with TRBJ2-3; TRBD2 agrees at 10 bases. V was pared by 1 base and J by 6 bases, with 8 bases of the junction left unmatched. Germline V gene data show CDR1 as SGHNT and CDR2 as YYREEE (reference sequence). The CDR3 contains 16 residues.

This clonotype was observed at least ten times. V and J are TRBV3-1 and TRBJ2-7, with D perhaps matching TRBD1 or TRBD2 (5 bases each). This CDR3 region has 14 residues. Between the trimmed V and J ends, which lost 2 bases and 2 bases, there was a span of 10 bases. Germline assignment: CDR1 LGHDT and CDR2 YNNKEL (reference sequence). The CDR3 sequence: CASSQTGTAYEQYF. In DNA, the CDR3 is TGTGCCAGCAGCCAAACCGGGACCGCCTACGAGCAGTACTTC.